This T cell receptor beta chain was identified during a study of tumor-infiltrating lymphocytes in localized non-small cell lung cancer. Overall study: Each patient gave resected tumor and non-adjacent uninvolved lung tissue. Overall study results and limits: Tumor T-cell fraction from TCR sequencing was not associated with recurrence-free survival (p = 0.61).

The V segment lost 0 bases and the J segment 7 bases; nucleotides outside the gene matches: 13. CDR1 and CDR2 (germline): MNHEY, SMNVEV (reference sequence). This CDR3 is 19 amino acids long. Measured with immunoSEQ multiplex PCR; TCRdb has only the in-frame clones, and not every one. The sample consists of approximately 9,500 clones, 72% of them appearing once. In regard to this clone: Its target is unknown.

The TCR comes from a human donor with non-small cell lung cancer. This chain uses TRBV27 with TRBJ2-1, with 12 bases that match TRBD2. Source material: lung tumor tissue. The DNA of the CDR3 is TGTGCCAGCAGTTTATCCCCGGCTAGCGGGAGGGCCGTACGGAATGAGCAGTTCTTC. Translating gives CASSLSPASGRAVRNEQFF.